These 4 T cell receptor beta chains share one sample of origin, sequenced in a study of blood T cell repertoires in COVID-19. TCRdb's table, derived via immunoSEQ multiplex PCR, lists solely in-frame clones and lacks some. The table has 70,000 to 90,000 clones, 80% to 95% seen once. The sequenced sample was peripheral blood. The origin of the receptors is a human donor in a cohort sampled during active COVID-19.

The genes are TRBV27 and TRBJ1-6, with a tentative D call TRBD1 (6 bases). Germline CDR1 MNHEY, CDR2 SMNVEV (reference sequence). Trimming took off 4 bases at V and 4 bases at J, with 8 bases between the two ends. The CDR3 length is 14 residues. For the CDR3, the DNA is TGTGCCAGCAGTTCCGGGACATATAATTCACCCCTCCACTTT. This encodes CASSSGTYNSPLHF.

The chain links TRBV2 to TRBJ2-1; 8 bases fit TRBD2. CDR1 and CDR2 from the germline V gene are SNHLY and FYNNEI. This CDR3 region has 15 residues. V was clipped by 7 bases and J by 4 bases; unmatched bases: 9. CDR3 region: CASKAPTSGYNEQFF. The CDR3 region has the DNA TGTGCCAGCAAGGCACCAACTAGCGGATACAATGAGCAGTTCTTC.

This rearrangement joins TRBV6-5 to TRBJ1-1, with D hard to call. Trimming took off 9 bases at V and 7 bases at J, with 24 bases between the two ends. The CDR3 consists of 15 residues. From germline, CDR1 is MNHEY and CDR2 SVGAGI. In DNA, the CDR3 is TGTGCCAGTACACCAACACCCCTACAGATTAATGAAGCTTTCTTT. It specifies CASTPTPLQINEAFF.

The V gene is TRBV6-5, the J gene TRBJ1-5; D may be TRBD1 (6 bases). The CDR3 totals 12 residues. V was cut by 8 bases and J by 8 bases, with 13 bases left in between. CDR1 and CDR2 from the germline V gene are MNHEY and SVGAGI. CDR3 bases: TGTGCCAGCGGGGGGGGGCCTAAGCCCCAGCATTTT. The encoded protein is CASGGGPKPQHF.